The sequence of this T cell receptor (beta chain) was determined in a study of metastatic and nonmetastatic thyroid tumors. Study summary: A comparison of repertoires was made across blood and tumor or nodule tissue from malignant and benign thyroid patients. Notes on the study in general: Significantly greater TCR beta diversity was reportedly found in malignant thyroid tumors than in benign nodules (in blood and tumor).

This CDR3 comprises 16 residues. With 5 bases clipped from V and 3 bases from J, the junction kept 7 bases outside the gene matches. CDR1 is SGHNT, CDR2 YENEEA, per germline. All patients were treatment-naive before thyroid surgery. About this clone itself: The antigen is not known.

How the authors handled the data: Building a distant-metastasis classifier for papillary thyroid cancer drew on CDR3 differences across clinicopathological groups. With MiXCR, TCRdb reprocessed the PCR reads. What appears here as the V and J calls and clone size reflects TCRdb's work, not the paper's. The table includes tens of thousands of clones, around 23% detected once. This chain connects TRBV11-3 to TRBJ2-5; 12 bases map to TRBD1. The sample comprised blood. The sequence was obtained from a male donor with papillary thyroid cancer or a benign thyroid nodule (not recorded which). Some clones in this sample may be carry-over from other donors' samples. CDR3 loop: CASSRGTGGEEETQYF. CDR3 nucleotide sequence: TGTGCCAGCAGCCGGGGGACAGGGGGCGAAGAAGAGACCCAGTACTTC.